The 18 T cell receptor beta chains given below trace back to one sample, sequenced in a study of shared clonotypes between healthy human individuals. Sequencing used immunoSEQ multiplex PCR; TCRdb keeps in-frame clones, though not all of them. The sample lists some 2,100,000 clones; approximately 96% were seen once. Sequenced: naive CD4+ T cells sorted from blood. Indicated subset: CD45RA+ positively selected. These TCRs come from a man in his late teens or twenties in good health.

In the case of this clone: Other DNA sequences from this sample encode an identical CDR3 as well. The chain has TRBV28 and TRBJ2-1; D gene uncertain. CDR1 and CDR2 (germline): MDHEN, SYDVKM. V was shortened by 3 bases and J by 7 bases, with 4 bases between the two germline ends. The CDR3 loop spans 11 amino acids. CDR3 in DNA: TGTGCCAGCAGTTTGAGAAATGAGCAGTTCTTC. This encodes CASSLRNEQFF. Full variable domain (missing parts from reference TRBV28 and TRBJ2-1): DVKVTQSSRYLVKRTGEKVFLECVQDMDHENMFWYRQDPGLGLRLIYFSYDVKMKEKGDIPEGYSVSREKKERFSLILESASTNQTSMYLCASSLRNEQFFGPGTRLTVL.

The chain links TRBV7-2 to TRBJ2-6, with D possibly being TRBD1 (6 bases). Germline-derived CDR1 and CDR2 are SGHTA and FQGNSA. Deletions cut 5 bases from V and 0 bases from J, with 8 bases between. The CDR3 covers 15 residues. CDR3 coding DNA: TGTGCCAGCAGCGACAGGTACTCTGGGGCCAACGTCCTGACTTTC. Protein product: CASSDRYSGANVLTF. Filled out from reference TRBV7-2 and TRBJ2-6, the complete variable domain reads GAGVSQSPSNKVTEKGKDVELRCDPISGHTALYWYRQSLGQGLEFLIYFQGNSAPDKSGLPSDRFSAERTGGSVSTLTIQRTQQEDSAVYLCASSDRYSGANVLTFGAGSRLTVL.

The chain links TRBV19 to TRBJ2-3, with D possibly TRBD2 on 5 matching bases. Germline values: CDR1 LNHDA, CDR2 SQIVND (reference sequence). The CDR3 spans 16 residues. The germline V and J ends were trimmed by 3 bases and 6 bases, with 19 bases remaining between them. CDR3 residues: CASSMVAPVSYDTQYF. The CDR3, as DNA: TGTGCCAGTAGTATGGTAGCGCCCGTAAGCTACGATACGCAGTATTTT. The variable domain in full, with the rest retrieved from reference TRBV19 and TRBJ2-3, is DGGITQSPKYLFRKEGQNVTLSCEQNLNHDAMYWYRQDPGQGLRLIYYSQIVNDFQKGDIAEGYSVSREKKESFPLTVTSAQKNPTAFYLCASSMVAPVSYDTQYFGPGTRLTVL.

The genes are TRBV2 and TRBJ1-5; 7 nucleotides line up with TRBD1. The CDR3 spans 15 residues. Per germline, CDR1 SNHLY and CDR2 FYNNEI. The V and J ends lost 2 bases and 9 bases, in that order; junction bases with no gene match: 10. The CDR3 protein is CASSERGTVPTPQHF. The CDR3, as DNA: TGTGCCAGCAGTGAAAGGGGGACAGTGCCAACGCCCCAGCATTTT. Based on the CDR3 plus reference TRBV2 and TRBJ1-5, the full variable domain is EPEVTQTPSHQVTQMGQEVILRCVPISNHLYFYWYRQILGQKVEFLVSFYNNEISEKSEIFDDQFSVERPDGSNFTLKIRSTKLEDSAMYFCASSERGTVPTPQHFGDGTRLSIL.

V gene TRBV6-5 combines with J gene TRBJ1-6, with TRBD1 matching over 7 bases. CDR3 length: 14 amino acids. In germline, CDR1 is MNHEY, CDR2 SVGAGI. With V trimmed by 2 bases and J by 13 bases, 8 bases remained unmatched. The CDR3 region has the DNA TGTGCCAGCAGTTACCAACAGGGGTTAGAGCCCCTCCACTTT. The encoded protein is CASSYQQGLEPLHF.

The V call is TRBV4-2, the J call TRBJ1-6; D gene uncertain. The CDR3 extends over 17 amino acids. Germline values: CDR1 LGHNA, CDR2 YNFKEQ. The ends were cut back, 2 bases at V and 10 bases at J, with 21 bases in the middle. CDR3 bases: TGTGCCAGCAGCCAAATGGGTTTCTCGGACCTCGGATCACCCCTCCACTTT. It yields the protein CASSQMGFSDLGSPLHF.

This chain joins TRBV30 and TRBJ1-1; possible D gene TRBD1, 6 bases. The CDR3 is 12 residues long. Trimming removed 5 bases from V and 3 bases from J, with 10 bases in between. Germline values: CDR1 GTSNPN, CDR2 SVGIG (reference sequence). The CDR3 reads CAWGPGDTEAFF. The DNA of the CDR3 is TGTGCCTGGGGCCCAGGGGACACTGAAGCTTTCTTT.

The V and J genes are TRBV30 and TRBJ1-5, with 11 bases lining up with TRBD1. Germline V lookup: CDR1 GTSNPN, CDR2 SVGIG (reference sequence). Trimming cost V 5 bases and J 8 bases; bases outside gene matches: 5. The CDR3 extends over 13 amino acids. CDR3 sequence reads: CAWGGTGGKPQHF. In nucleotides, the CDR3 is TGTGCCTGGGGTGGGACAGGGGGGAAGCCCCAGCATTTT.

The chain links TRBV28 to TRBJ1-2; TRBD1 might be the D (5 bases). The CDR3 extends over 15 amino acids. V lost 6 bases to trimming and J lost 8 bases, with 22 bases between them. Germline values: CDR1 MDHEN, CDR2 SYDVKM. The chain's CDR3 is CASSDRLGGKGGYTF. The CDR3 coding sequence is TGTGCCAGCAGCGACCGTTTGGGGGGGAAGGGCGGCTACACCTTC.

J is TRBJ2-5 and V is TRBV30; D call uncertain. V lost 2 bases, J lost 6 bases, and 16 bases lay in between. Germline CDR1 is GTSNPN and CDR2 is SVGIG (reference sequence). The CDR3 extends over 14 amino acids. CDR3 sequence: CAWSPSGISKTQYF. DNA of the CDR3: TGTGCCTGGAGTCCCTCGGGTATTTCAAAGACCCAGTACTTC.

The chain has TRBV6-1 and TRBJ2-5; tentative D call: TRBD2 (6 bases). Trimming left V 5 bases short and J 3 bases short, with 13 bases between. Germline V lookup: CDR1 MNHNS, CDR2 SASEGT. The CDR3 is made up of 14 amino acids. The CDR3 region is CASSSRWGEETQYF. Written as DNA, the CDR3 is TGTGCCAGCAGTTCCCGGTGGGGGGAAGAGACCCAGTACTTC.

The chain couples TRBV6-1 to TRBJ2-1; the match to TRBD2 covers 11 bases. Germline V gives CDR1 MNHNS, CDR2 SASEGT. After removal of 7 bases from V and 4 bases from J, the junction contained 6 bases not matched to a gene. This CDR3 contains 15 residues. In DNA form, the CDR3 reads TGTGCCAGCACACAACTAGCGGGAGTTTACAATGAGCAGTTCTTC. Amino acid sequence: CASTQLAGVYNEQFF.

The chain uses TRBV18 and TRBJ2-2, with 10 bases matching TRBD1. Germline values: CDR1 KGHSH, CDR2 LQKENI. This CDR3 has 16 residues. Trimming removed 1 base from V and 3 bases from J; junction bases left unmatched: 2. The CDR3 spells CASSPRQGADTGELFF. The CDR3, as DNA: TGTGCCAGCTCACCACGACAGGGGGCCGACACCGGGGAGCTGTTTTTT.

The V gene is TRBV20-1, the J gene TRBJ2-7; 7 positions match TRBD1. J was trimmed by 9 bases and V by 2 bases; bases with no gene match: 4. This CDR3 is built from 11 residues. Germline values: CDR1 DFQATT, CDR2 SNEGSKA (reference sequence). Here the CDR3 reads CSARRDSLQYF. The CDR3 DNA follows: TGCAGTGCTAGACGGGACAGCCTGCAGTACTTC.

This clone was observed a single time. This rearrangement joins TRBV6-5 to TRBJ2-2, with D perhaps TRBD1 or TRBD2 (5 bases each). The CDR3 runs 14 residues. V shed 4 bases and J shed 5 bases, with 11 bases lying between them. Germline lookup yields CDR1 MNHEY and CDR2 SVGAGI. The CDR3 here is CASSLAPGTGELFF. The DNA for the CDR3 is TGTGCCAGCAGTTTAGCGCCAGGGACCGGGGAGCTGTTTTTT.

CDR3 DNA: TGTGCCAGCAGCTCCCGTGGGTTGCAGGAATTCTATGGCTACACCTTC. This gives the protein CASSSRGLQEFYGYTF. The rearrangement links TRBV5-4 to TRBJ1-2; D gene ambiguous. The V gene lost 3 bases and the J gene lost 4 bases, with 19 bases spanning the gap. Germline lookup yields CDR1 SGHNT and CDR2 YYREEE (reference sequence). The CDR3 spans 16 residues.

V is TRBV7-2 and J is TRBJ2-2; D is possibly TRBD1 (7 bases). Trimming pared 5 bases from V and 6 bases from J, leaving 22 bases between. Germline V gene data show CDR1 as SGHTA and CDR2 as FQGNSA. This CDR3 has 17 amino acids. DNA for the CDR3: TGTGCCAGCAGCCCTCGACAGGGAGGTGGAAAAGCCGGGGAGCTGTTTTTT. It encodes CASSPRQGGGKAGELFF.

The genes are TRBV7-8 and TRBJ2-3; 7 bases agree with TRBD2. This CDR3 comprises 16 residues. The V and J ends lost 2 bases and 4 bases, in that order; junction bases with no gene match: 9. Germline V gene sequence: CDR1 SGHVS, CDR2 FQNEAQ. In nucleotides, the CDR3 is TGTGCCAGCAGCTTAAATGGGCTAGCGGTGTCAGATACGCAGTATTTT. Translated: CASSLNGLAVSDTQYF.